Following are 14 T cell receptor beta chains from one sample sequenced in a study of cytomegalovirus exposure and HLA in healthy donors. Researchers ran the PCR with 60 Vbeta and 13 Jbeta primers. Some clones are missing from TCRdb's copy, which holds only in-frame ones; the method was immunoSEQ multiplex PCR. The sample data list fewer than 150,000 clones. Sequenced input: PBMCs. These receptors all come from a woman aged 60-75 years in good health and CMV-seronegative.

The chain uses TRBV27 and TRBJ2-1; 7 bases are a match to TRBD2. The trim removed 3 bases at V and 9 bases at J, leaving 8 bases unmatched. Germline CDR1 is MNHEY and CDR2 is SMNVEV (reference sequence). CDR3 length equals 14 residues. The CDR3 DNA reads TGTGCCAGCAGTTTCGGGACTTCTAGCGGTGAGCAGTTCTTC. Protein: CASSFGTSSGEQFF.

J is TRBJ1-2 and V is TRBV28; D is uncertain. CDR1 and CDR2 (germline): MDHEN, SYDVKM. Trimming left V 8 bases short and J 7 bases short, with 20 bases between. The CDR3 covers 14 residues. CDR3 loop: CASQRSRSEGGYTF. The CDR3 DNA sequence: TGTGCCAGCCAGAGGTCCCGATCAGAGGGTGGCTACACCTTC.

The gene calls are TRBV28 and TRBJ2-1; D not certain. Germline CDR1 is MDHEN and CDR2 is SYDVKM. This CDR3 region has 12 residues. V was cut by 5 bases and J by 5 bases, with 7 bases left in between. The CDR3 sequence: CASSHIDNEQFF. CDR3 nucleotide sequence: TGTGCCAGCAGTCACATCGACAATGAGCAGTTCTTC.

The V gene is TRBV6-1, the J gene TRBJ2-7, with TRBD1 matching 8 bases. CDR3 length equals 14 residues. Looked up from germline, CDR1 is MNHNS and CDR2 is SASEGT. Trimming at V came to 6 bases and at J to 1 base, leaving 5 bases not matched to a gene. CDR3 bases: TGTGCCAGCAGCACGGGACAGGTATCCTACGAGCAGTACTTC. Translated: CASSTGQVSYEQYF.

This chain uses TRBV5-1 with TRBJ1-1; 7 nucleotides align to TRBD1. CDR1 SGHRS and CDR2 YFSETQ come from the germline V gene. Losses at the gene ends were 0 bases for V and 5 bases for J; bases not matched to a gene: 4. This CDR3 region has 14 residues. CDR3 sequence: CASSLGQGVTEAFF. The CDR3 bases are TGCGCCAGCAGCTTGGGGCAGGGGGTTACTGAAGCTTTCTTT.

This chain uses TRBV5-1 with TRBJ2-5, with D unresolved. The ends were cut back, 2 bases at V and 4 bases at J, with 6 bases in the middle. CDR1 SGHRS and CDR2 YFSETQ come from the germline V gene. This CDR3 is built from 12 residues. The CDR3, as DNA: TGCGCCAGCAGCTTAGAGCTAGAGACCCAGTACTTC. Encoded protein: CASSLELETQYF.

The chain joins TRBV10-3 to TRBJ2-7; 15 bases map to TRBD2. CDR1 is ENHRY and CDR2 is SYGVKD in the germline V gene. The CDR3 has 16 residues. Unmatched junction bases numbered 6, after V lost 7 bases and J lost 2 bases. Here the CDR3 reads CAITGTSGGPTYEQYF. DNA for the CDR3: TGTGCCATCACCGGGACTAGCGGGGGGCCCACCTACGAGCAGTACTTC.

The chain is built from TRBV11-2 and TRBJ1-1; D ambiguous. There are 14 residues in the CDR3. Germline CDR1 is SGHAT and CDR2 is FQNNGV. V lost 0 bases and J 4 bases, leaving 9 bases between the germline ends. The CDR3 DNA sequence: TGTGCCAGCAGCTTAGAGATGGCGGGCACTGAAGCTTTCTTT. This codes for CASSLEMAGTEAFF.

V is TRBV27 and J is TRBJ1-5, with D unresolved. Germline assignment: CDR1 MNHEY and CDR2 SMNVEV (reference sequence). V lost 2 bases, J lost 4 bases, and 12 bases lay in between. The CDR3 runs 15 residues. The CDR3 spells CASSLTSTSNQPQHF. The CDR3 DNA sequence: TGTGCCAGCAGTTTAACCTCGACTTCTAATCAGCCCCAGCATTTT.

The CDR3 DNA follows: TGTGCCAGCAGTGACGAGTATCGGGGCTACACCTTC. It specifies CASSDEYRGYTF. J is TRBJ1-2 and V is TRBV2, with D hard to call. This CDR3 has 12 residues. Trimming took off 3 bases at V and 8 bases at J, with 10 bases between the two ends. In germline, CDR1 is SNHLY, CDR2 FYNNEI.

V gene TRBV7-2 combines with J gene TRBJ1-4, with 7 bases aligning to TRBD1. Germline CDR1 is SGHTA and CDR2 is FQGNSA. Unmatched junction bases numbered 9, after V lost 2 bases and J lost 0 bases. The CDR3 has 18 amino acids. For the CDR3, the DNA is TGTGCCAGCAGCTTATCCCGGGACAGTTACGCAACTAATGAAAAACTGTTTTTT. Translated, it gives CASSLSRDSYATNEKLFF.

This chain uses TRBV6-5 with TRBJ2-1, with D perhaps matching TRBD1 (6 bases). The CDR3 runs to 15 residues. Germline loops: CDR1 MNHEY, CDR2 SVGAGI. The V end lost 0 bases, the J end lost 8 bases, and 14 bases lay between the germline ends. The CDR3 DNA follows: TGTGCCAGCAGTTACTCGATCCCTCAGGGGTATGAGCAGTTCTTC. It is translated as CASSYSIPQGYEQFF.

This rearrangement joins TRBV13 to TRBJ2-5; possibly TRBD2 for D (6 bases). Trimming removed 3 bases at V and 0 bases at J, with 8 bases between. CDR1 and CDR2 from the germline V gene are PRHDT and FYEKMQ (reference sequence). The CDR3 is 14 amino acids. This CDR3 reads CASSFRDYQETQYF. The CDR3 nucleotides read TGTGCCAGCAGCTTCCGGGACTACCAAGAGACCCAGTACTTC.

This chain connects TRBV5-4 to TRBJ2-4, with D maybe TRBD1 (6 bases). This CDR3 spans 14 amino acids. V lost 4 bases to trimming and J lost 1 base, with 9 bases between them. CDR1 SGHNT and CDR2 YYREEE come from the germline V gene (reference sequence). The CDR3 reads CASSPQGAKNIQYF. CDR3 nucleotide sequence: TGTGCCAGCAGCCCACAGGGCGCCAAAAACATTCAGTACTTC.